Detailed here is one T cell receptor beta chain. Its specificity is not known. The sample belongs to a study of identical twins. The ends were cut back, 3 bases at V and 9 bases at J, with 9 bases in the middle. This CDR3 contains 12 residues. Addition of a universal primer site occurred through template switching, and cDNA carried unique molecular identifiers. TCRdb analysed the 5' RACE reads with MiXCR anew, one entry per CDR3 protein. The sample contains approximately 530,000 distinct CDR3 sequences, 20% to 25% of which appear only once. The study's findings and limits: Interpretation of the results relied on cross-sectional statistical analysis and not on following the same donors. Twins' surplus sharing was weaker for beta out-of-frame sequences. A partial confounding effect on zero-insertion analyses could come from invariant MAIT and iNKT cells.

These data were also filed under a second study, of yellow fever vaccine responses in identical twins.

The TCR was taken from a woman aged 18 to 35 in good health. Specimen: CD4+ T cells sorted from blood. V gene TRBV12-3 or TRBV12-4 combines with J gene TRBJ2-1; D gene ambiguous. CDR3 coding DNA: TGTGCCAGCAGTTTCCAGTCGGGTGAGCAGTTCTTC. This translates into CASSFQSGEQFF.